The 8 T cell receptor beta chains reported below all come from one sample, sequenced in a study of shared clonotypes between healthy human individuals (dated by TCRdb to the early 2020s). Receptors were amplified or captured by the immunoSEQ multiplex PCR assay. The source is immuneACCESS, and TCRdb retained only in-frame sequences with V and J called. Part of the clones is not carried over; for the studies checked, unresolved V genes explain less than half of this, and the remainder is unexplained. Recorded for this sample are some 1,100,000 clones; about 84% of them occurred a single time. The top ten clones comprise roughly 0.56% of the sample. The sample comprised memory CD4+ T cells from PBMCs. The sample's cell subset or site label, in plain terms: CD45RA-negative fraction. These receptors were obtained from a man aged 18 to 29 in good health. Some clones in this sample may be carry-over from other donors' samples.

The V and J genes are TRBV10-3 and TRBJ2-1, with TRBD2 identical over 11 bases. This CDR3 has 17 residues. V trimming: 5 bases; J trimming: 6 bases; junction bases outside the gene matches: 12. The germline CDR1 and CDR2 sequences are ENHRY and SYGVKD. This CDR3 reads CAISRGISGRARNEQFF. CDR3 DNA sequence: TGTGCCATCAGTAGGGGAATTAGCGGGAGGGCCCGCAATGAGCAGTTCTTC.

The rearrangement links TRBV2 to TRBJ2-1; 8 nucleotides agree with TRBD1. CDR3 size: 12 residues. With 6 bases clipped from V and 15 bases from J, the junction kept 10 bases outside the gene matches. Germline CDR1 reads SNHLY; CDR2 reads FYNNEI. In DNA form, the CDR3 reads TGTGCCAGCAGACCCGGACAGGGCTTTCTGTTCTTC. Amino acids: CASRPGQGFLFF. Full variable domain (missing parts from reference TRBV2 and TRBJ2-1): EPEVTQTPSHQVTQMGQEVILRCVPISNHLYFYWYRQILGQKVEFLVSFYNNEISEKSEIFDDQFSVERPDGSNFTLKIRSTKLEDSAMYFCASRPGQGFLFFGPGTRLTVL.

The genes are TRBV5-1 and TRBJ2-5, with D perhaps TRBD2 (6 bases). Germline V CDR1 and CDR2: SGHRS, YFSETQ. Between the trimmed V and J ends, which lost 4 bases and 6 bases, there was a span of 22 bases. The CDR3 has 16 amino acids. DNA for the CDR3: TGCGCCAGCAGCCCCCTATCAAGCGGGTCTACGCAGACCCAGTACTTC. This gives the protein CASSPLSSGSTQTQYF. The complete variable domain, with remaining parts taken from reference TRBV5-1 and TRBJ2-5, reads KAGVTQTPRYLIKTRGQQVTLSCSPISGHRSVSWYQQTPGQGLQFLFEYFSETQRNKGNFPGRFSGRQFSNSRSEMNVSTLELGDSALYLCASSPLSSGSTQTQYFGPGTRLLVL.

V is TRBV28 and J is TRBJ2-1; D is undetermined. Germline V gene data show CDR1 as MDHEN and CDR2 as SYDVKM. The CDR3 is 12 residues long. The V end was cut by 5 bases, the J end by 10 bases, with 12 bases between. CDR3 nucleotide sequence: TGTGCCAGCAGTCCCCGGAATGGGGAGCAGTTCTTC. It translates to CASSPRNGEQFF.

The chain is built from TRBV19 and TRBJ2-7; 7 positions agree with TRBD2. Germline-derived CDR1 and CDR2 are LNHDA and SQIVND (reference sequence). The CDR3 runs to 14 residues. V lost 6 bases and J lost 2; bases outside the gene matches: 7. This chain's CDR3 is CASRDPGGTYEQYF. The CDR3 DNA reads TGTGCCAGTAGAGACCCGGGAGGAACCTACGAGCAGTACTTC.

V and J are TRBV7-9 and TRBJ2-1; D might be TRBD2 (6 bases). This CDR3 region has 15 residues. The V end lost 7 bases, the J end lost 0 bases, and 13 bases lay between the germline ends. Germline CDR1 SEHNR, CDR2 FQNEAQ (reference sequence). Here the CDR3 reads CASTFGGNSYNEQFF. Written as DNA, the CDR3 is TGTGCCAGCACTTTTGGCGGGAACTCCTACAATGAGCAGTTCTTC. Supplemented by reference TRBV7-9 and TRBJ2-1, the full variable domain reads DTGVSQNPRHKITKRGQNVTFRCDPISEHNRLYWYRQTLGQGPEFLTYFQNEAQLEKSRLLSDRFSAERPKGSFSTLEIQRTEQGDSAMYLCASTFGGNSYNEQFFGPGTRLTVL.

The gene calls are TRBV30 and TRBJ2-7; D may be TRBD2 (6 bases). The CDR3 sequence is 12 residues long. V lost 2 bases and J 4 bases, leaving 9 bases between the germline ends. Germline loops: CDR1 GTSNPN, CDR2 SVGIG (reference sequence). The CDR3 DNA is TGTGCCTGGAGTCGGGAGAGGTACGAGCAGTACTTC. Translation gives CAWSRERYEQYF. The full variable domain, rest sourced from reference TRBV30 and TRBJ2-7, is SQTIHQWPATLVQPVGSPLSLECTVEGTSNPNLYWYRQAAGRGLQLLFYSVGIGQISSEVPQNLSASRPQDRQFILSSKKLLLSDSGFYLCAWSRERYEQYFGPGTRLTVT.

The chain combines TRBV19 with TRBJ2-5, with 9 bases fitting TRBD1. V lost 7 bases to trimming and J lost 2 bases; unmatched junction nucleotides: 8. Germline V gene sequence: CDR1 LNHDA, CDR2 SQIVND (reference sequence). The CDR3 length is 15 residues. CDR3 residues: CASKKTGGIQETQYF. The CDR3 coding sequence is TGTGCCAGTAAAAAGACAGGGGGAATTCAAGAGACCCAGTACTTC.